This TCR beta chain came from a study of T-cell memory formation after mild COVID-19. CDR3 length: 14 residues. V dropped 4 bases and J dropped 5 bases, with 12 bases sitting between them. Germline V CDR1 and CDR2: SGHTA, FQGNSA. This clonotype has more than one count but fewer than ten. A single record per CDR3 protein comes from TCRdb applying MiXCR to the 5' RACE reads. The data hold around 450,000 distinct CDR3 sequences, with roughly 24% observed a single time. The rearrangement uses TRBV7-2 and TRBJ2-1; D ambiguous. The clonotype was recovered from an adult woman who had mild COVID-19 (a few samples of this study predate the infection). Cell type and time point are not known. Source material: PBMCs or a T cell subset sorted from them (not recorded which). The CDR3 protein is CASSSRVLDNEQFF. The CDR3 DNA sequence: TGTGCCAGCAGCTCAAGGGTCCTAGACAATGAGCAGTTCTTC.